This T cell receptor (beta chain) derives from a study of blood T cell repertoires in COVID-19. Sequencing used immunoSEQ multiplex PCR; TCRdb keeps in-frame clones, though not all of them. The profile shows 250,000 or so clones, approximately 90% of them singletons. This CDR3 has 15 residues. Per germline, CDR1 SGHRS and CDR2 YFSETQ. With 2 bases removed from V and 7 bases from J, the gap between germline ends came to 16 bases. The source is a man aged 35 to 55 who had been exposed to COVID-19. The rearrangement joins TRBV5-1 to TRBJ1-3; D is ambiguous. Sequencing used PBMCs or T cells enriched from blood (not recorded which). The CDR3 loop reads CASSFEGGKGNTIYF. The CDR3 bases are TGCGCCAGCAGCTTCGAGGGTGGAAAAGGGAACACCATATATTTT.